One sample yielded the 29 T cell receptor beta chains listed below, sequenced in a study of Graves' ophthalmopathy and Graves' hyperthyroidism. The TCR beta CDR3 regions underwent amplification from RNA transcripts. The first-round RT-PCR employed HTBI primers together with the Qiagen OneStep RT-PCR kit. A multiplex PCR was then performed as the second round. TCRdb passed the multiplex PCR reads through MiXCR, listing each CDR3 protein once. The sample has about 590,000 distinct CDR3 sequences, under 40% seen once. Material for sequencing was peripheral blood or thyroid tissue (not recorded which). These receptors were collected from an adult man with Graves' hyperthyroidism.

This clonotype was counted a few times. The chain carries TRBV14 and TRBJ2-7; D unclear. The CDR3 totals 15 residues. Between the trimmed V and J ends, which lost 0 bases and 6 bases, there was a span of 15 bases. Germline V gene data show CDR1 as SGHDN and CDR2 as FVKESK. The CDR3 sequence is CASSQDRVQSTEQYF. In DNA form, the CDR3 reads TGTGCCAGCAGCCAAGATAGGGTCCAGTCGACCGAGCAGTACTTC.

The chain employs TRBV6-4 and TRBJ1-1; TRBD1 aligns across 9 bases. J gave up 4 bases and V 5 bases, and 14 bases lay outside the gene matches. The CDR3 has 17 amino acids. Germline lookup yields CDR1 MRHNA and CDR2 SNTAGT. CDR3 sequence reads: CASSLLTGQGKGTEAFF. The CDR3 DNA reads as TGTGCCAGCAGTTTACTGACGGGACAGGGTAAGGGCACTGAAGCTTTCTTT.

J is TRBJ2-7 and V is TRBV25-1; 7 nucleotides line up with TRBD1. Gene TRBJ2-1 matches the end of the DNA better, so the J call may be wrong. Germline-derived CDR1 and CDR2 are MGHDK and SYGVNS. The CDR3 is 13 residues long. The CDR3 loop reads CASSATGADEQFF. In DNA form, the CDR3 reads TGTGCCAGCAGTGCAACAGGGGCGGATGAGCAGTTCTTC.

This clonotype was recorded at least ten times. The chain has TRBV12-3 or TRBV12-4 and TRBJ1-5; 7 positions agree with TRBD1. V lost 5 bases, J lost 7 bases, and 5 bases stayed unmatched. The CDR3 runs 13 residues. The CDR3 DNA is TGTGCCAGCAGTCAAACAGGGGTCCAGCCCCAGCATTTT. As protein: CASSQTGVQPQHF.

This clonotype was counted at least ten times. This chain links TRBV7-2 with TRBJ2-7; 9 nucleotides align to TRBD2. CDR1 is SGHTA, CDR2 FQGNSA, per germline. The CDR3 runs 14 residues. Losses at the gene ends were 5 bases for V and 2 bases for J; bases not matched to a gene: 4. CDR3 region: CASSGGRAPYEQYF. The CDR3 DNA reads TGTGCCAGCAGCGGCGGGAGGGCCCCCTACGAGCAGTACTTC.

Concerning this clonotype itself: The junction differs from germline at one of its ends, possibly a read error. V and J are TRBV12-3 or TRBV12-4 and TRBJ1-1; D gene unclear. This CDR3 comprises 13 residues. The DNA of the CDR3 is TGTGCCAGCAGTTTAGCAGAAAACACTAAAGCTTTCTTT. The encoded protein is CASSLAENTKAFF.

The chain employs TRBV13 and TRBJ1-1, with 12 bases lining up with TRBD1. With 5 bases clipped from V and 5 bases from J, the junction kept 6 bases outside the gene matches. Per the germline V gene, CDR1 is PRHDT and CDR2 is FYEKMQ (reference sequence). CDR3 length equals 15 residues. Written as DNA, the CDR3 is TGTGCCAGCAGCCTTGGGACAGGGGGCAGGACTGAAGCTTTCTTT. Protein: CASSLGTGGRTEAFF.

This clonotype was counted ten times or more. The V and J genes are TRBV19 and TRBJ2-6, with D tentatively TRBD1 (5 bases). Looked up from germline, CDR1 is LNHDA and CDR2 is SQIVND (reference sequence). The CDR3 length is 17 residues. The germline V and J ends were trimmed by 3 bases and 0 bases, with 12 bases remaining between them. The CDR3 here is CASSMDTGFSGANVLTF. Written as DNA, the CDR3 is TGTGCCAGTAGTATGGATACAGGATTCTCTGGGGCCAACGTCCTGACTTTC. Based on the CDR3 plus reference TRBV19 and TRBJ2-6, the full variable domain is DGGITQSPKYLFRKEGQNVTLSCEQNLNHDAMYWYRQDPGQGLRLIYYSQIVNDFQKGDIAEGYSVSREKKESFPLTVTSAQKNPTAFYLCASSMDTGFSGANVLTFGAGSRLTVL.

V is TRBV7-2 and J is TRBJ2-7; no clear D gene. CDR1 is SGHTA and CDR2 is FQGNSA in the germline V gene. The V gene lost 1 base and the J gene lost 0 bases, with 10 bases spanning the gap. This CDR3 spans 15 amino acids. The CDR3 coding sequence is TGTGCCAGCAGCTTAGATTTTGCCAACTCCTACGAGCAGTACTTC. Its translation: CASSLDFANSYEQYF.

As to this clonotype: This may be a read error: a much more frequent sequence differs by one nucleotide. The rearrangement links TRBV12-3 or TRBV12-4 to TRBJ1-2, with D perhaps TRBD1 (6 bases). V dropped 11 bases and J dropped 3 bases, with 22 bases sitting between them. This CDR3 is 15 amino acids long. The CDR3 DNA sequence: TGTGCCGACAGTTTCGGGCAGGGGATTGACTATGGCTACACCTTC. This translates into CADSFGQGIDYGYTF.

This clonotype was recorded at least ten times. J is TRBJ2-7 and V is TRBV12-3 or TRBV12-4, with no clear D. With 6 bases removed from V and 0 bases from J, the gap between germline ends came to 12 bases. The CDR3 loop spans 14 amino acids. The CDR3 loop is CASRRTEVSYEQYF. In DNA form, the CDR3 reads TGTGCCAGCAGGCGCACAGAAGTCTCCTACGAGCAGTACTTC.

About this clonotype: Being one base from a much bigger clone, this may be a read error. This chain joins TRBV5-1 and TRBJ1-5; D gene unclear. The CDR3 sequence is 13 residues long. Germline assignment: CDR1 SGHRS and CDR2 YFSETQ. The DNA for the CDR3 is TGCCCCAGCAGCTTGGTGGGCGCTCAGCCCCAGCATTTT. This encodes CPSSLVGAQPQHF.

This clonotype appeared a few times. One end of the junction fails to match germline, which may point to a read error. The chain combines TRBV10-2 with TRBJ1-6, with TRBD1 matching 12 bases. The CDR3 length is 14 residues. CDR1 and CDR2 (germline): WSHSY, SAAADI. CDR3 sequence reads: CASRGQGAGSPLHF. DNA of the CDR3: TGTGCCAGCAGGGGACAGGGGGCTGGATCACCCCTCCACTTT.

This clonotype appeared many times. The chain recombines TRBV10-3 with TRBJ1-1; TRBD1 is a possible D gene (5 bases). CDR1 is ENHRY and CDR2 is SYGVKD in the germline V gene. The CDR3 consists of 13 residues. With 7 bases removed from V and 3 bases from J, the gap between germline ends came to 12 bases. CDR3 DNA sequence: TGTGCCATCATGGGGGTGGGGGACACTGAAGCTTTCTTT. This gives the protein CAIMGVGDTEAFF.

Notes on this clonotype: Given a much more abundant clone one base away, this may be a read error. The V call is TRBV2, the J call TRBJ1-1, with 8 bases matching TRBD1. Germline V gene lookup returns CDR1 SNHLY and CDR2 FYNNEI. The CDR3 is 14 residues long. Trimming took 6 bases from V and 4 from J; bases not matched to a gene: 7. CDR3 sequence (DNA): TGTGCCAGCAGGGCAACCCAGGGGGCCACTGAAGCTTTCTTT. Translated, it gives CASRATQGATEAFF. The full variable domain, rest sourced from reference TRBV2 and TRBJ1-1, is EPEVTQTPSHQVTQMGQEVILRCVPISNHLYFYWYRQILGQKVEFLVSFYNNEISEKSEIFDDQFSVERPDGSNFTLKIRSTKLEDSAMYFCASRATQGATEAFFGQGTRLTVV.

The chain links TRBV29-1 to TRBJ2-7, with D possibly being TRBD1 (5 bases). Germline assignment: CDR1 SQVTM and CDR2 ANQGSEA. This CDR3 is built from 13 residues. V was clipped by 5 bases and J by 3 bases, with 14 bases between them. This chain's CDR3 is CSVLQDTDYEQYF. CDR3 nucleotide sequence: TGCAGCGTTCTCCAGGACACAGACTACGAGCAGTACTTC.

V is TRBV5-4 and J is TRBJ2-7; D might be TRBD2 (6 bases). The germline V gene has CDR1 SGHNT and CDR2 YYREEE (reference sequence). The CDR3 consists of 16 residues. Deletions cut 3 bases from V and 0 bases from J, with 16 bases between. The CDR3 here is CASSSPRGGDSYEQYF. The CDR3 DNA reads TGTGCCAGCAGCTCACCACGGGGCGGGGACTCCTACGAGCAGTACTTC.

This clonotype has at least ten counts. The chain combines TRBV7-9 with TRBJ2-5; 7 bases line up with TRBD2. This CDR3 has 13 residues. The V and J ends lost 8 bases and 5 bases, in that order; junction bases with no gene match: 8. Per the germline V gene, CDR1 is SEHNR and CDR2 is FQNEAQ (reference sequence). The CDR3 DNA is TGTGCCAGCTCCCGGGGACTACGGGAGACCCAGTACTTC. It encodes CASSRGLRETQYF.

The rearrangement joins TRBV30 to TRBJ2-5; 7 bases match TRBD2. This CDR3 has 14 residues. The V gene's germline CDR1 is GTSNPN and CDR2 SVGIG (reference sequence). J gave up 1 base and V 0 bases, and 2 bases lay outside the gene matches. CDR3 DNA sequence: TGTGCCTGGAGTGTATCGGGGGGCCAAGAGACCCAGTACTTC. This codes for CAWSVSGGQETQYF.

The J gene is TRBJ1-1, the V gene TRBV5-8; 11 bases match TRBD1. Trimming took 0 bases from V and 7 from J; bases not matched to a gene: 8. Germline V lookup: CDR1 SGHTS, CDR2 YDEGEE. CDR3 length: 16 amino acids. The CDR3 here is CASSLEWDRGTVEAFF. CDR3 DNA: TGTGCCAGCAGCTTGGAGTGGGACAGGGGGACGGTTGAAGCTTTCTTT.

The V gene is TRBV24-1, the J gene TRBJ1-3; perhaps TRBD1 as D (6 bases). Trimming cost V 11 bases and J 0 bases, with 22 bases left between them. The length of the CDR3 is 17 residues. Germline CDR1 and CDR2: KGHDR and SFDVKD. CDR3 residues: CASSPSQGPSSGNTIYF. CDR3 in DNA: TGTGCCAGCTCACCATCACAGGGACCTTCCTCTGGAAACACCATATATTTT.

This clonotype was counted ten times or more. The chain uses TRBV9 and TRBJ1-4; D gene ambiguous. This CDR3 comprises 15 residues. Trimming took off 0 bases at V and 5 bases at J, with 11 bases between the two ends. Germline CDR1 is SGDLS and CDR2 is YYNGEE. The CDR3 DNA reads as TGTGCCAGCAGCGTAGGTGGTACACGGAATGAAAAACTGTTTTTT. Translated, it gives CASSVGGTRNEKLFF.

This clonotype was observed a few times. The gene calls are TRBV20-1 and TRBJ2-7; 7 nucleotides agree with TRBD2. The CDR3 contains 15 residues. CDR1 and CDR2 from the germline V gene are DFQATT and SNEGSKA (reference sequence). Trimming at V came to 0 bases and at J to 0 bases, leaving 5 bases not matched to a gene. Here the CDR3 DNA reads TGCAGTGCTAGAGACCCTGAGCGGGACTCCTACGAGCAGTACTTC. Translating gives CSARDPERDSYEQYF.

By sample fraction, this clonotype is medium-sized. This CDR3 is CAISEGQGYGYTF. The CDR3 nucleotides read TGTGCCATCAGCGAAGGACAGGGCTATGGCTACACCTTC. V is TRBV10-3 and J is TRBJ1-2; 8 bases match TRBD1. The CDR3 length is 13 residues. The V gene end was trimmed by 6 bases and the J gene end by 4 bases; junction bases not matched to a gene: 4. CDR1 is ENHRY and CDR2 is SYGVKD in the germline V gene.

This clonotype showed up just once. V usage is TRBV7-9 and J usage is TRBJ2-2, with D maybe TRBD2 (5 bases). CDR1 is SEHNR and CDR2 is FQNEAQ in the germline V gene (reference sequence). V lost 1 base and J 5 bases, leaving 11 bases between the germline ends. This CDR3 region has 15 residues. In DNA, the CDR3 is TGTGCCAGCAGCTTAGTAGGGAGAGGGACCGGGGAGCTGTTTTTT. Protein sequence: CASSLVGRGTGELFF.

In its sample, this clonotype was seen a few times. The genes are TRBV10-3 and TRBJ1-1; D is unclear. This CDR3 is 14 amino acids long. Germline CDR1 ENHRY, CDR2 SYGVKD. V was trimmed by 0 bases and J by 1 base, leaving 6 bases between them. DNA of the CDR3: TGTGCCATCAGTGAGTCAGGGAGGAACACTGAAGCTTTCTTT. Translating gives CAISESGRNTEAFF.

This clonotype has a handful of counts. The chain combines TRBV19 with TRBJ1-1; TRBD1 is a possible D gene (6 bases). CDR1 LNHDA and CDR2 SQIVND come from the germline V gene (reference sequence). The CDR3 is made up of 12 amino acids. The V end lost 10 bases, the J end lost 10 bases, and 19 bases lay between the germline ends. CDR3 sequence reads: CAILPLTGGAFF. CDR3 bases: TGTGCCATCCTACCCCTGACAGGCGGAGCTTTCTTT.

This chain links TRBV5-1 with TRBJ1-5, with D perhaps matching TRBD1 (5 bases). CDR3 length: 13 amino acids. Germline CDR1 reads SGHRS; CDR2 reads YFSETQ. V gave up 0 bases and J gave up 13 bases, with 14 bases separating them. CDR3 amino acids: CASSLAREQGQHF. The CDR3 DNA reads as TGCGCCAGCAGCTTGGCCCGGGAGCAGGGTCAGCATTTT.

This chain uses TRBV6-1 with TRBJ2-5, with unresolved D. The CDR3 runs to 11 residues. V lost 6 bases and J lost 7, with 9 bases in between. Germline V CDR1 and CDR2: MNHNS, SASEGT. DNA of the CDR3: TGTGCCAGCAGCGATCCGGGGACCCAGTACTTC. Its translation is CASSDPGTQYF.